The 24 T cell receptor beta chains given below trace back to one sample, sequenced in a study of T cells in tumors after PD-1 blockade. Clones were sequenced by immunoSEQ multiplex PCR, and TCRdb holds only the in-frame ones, with some missing. In the table there are about 33,000 clones, around 78% of which are singletons. The starting material was PBMCs, obtained before anti-PD-1 treatment. The receptors stem from a human donor with basal cell carcinoma.

The chain uses TRBV9 and TRBJ2-3; 7 bases line up with TRBD1. Germline CDR1 is SGDLS and CDR2 is YYNGEE. The CDR3 covers 16 residues. V shed 3 bases, J shed 0 bases, and the junction held 7 bases outside the gene matches. In DNA form, the CDR3 reads TGTGCCAGCAGCGCCGGGACAGCCCCTAGCACAGATACGCAGTATTTT. Translation: CASSAGTAPSTDTQYF.

This chain links TRBV7-2 with TRBJ2-5; TRBD2 agrees at 10 bases. The CDR3 consists of 16 residues. The germline V gene encodes CDR1 SGHTA and CDR2 FQGNSA. The trim removed 2 bases at V and 5 bases at J, leaving 8 bases unmatched. The CDR3 DNA reads TGTGCCAGCAGCTTAACCGCTAGCGGGGGAGGGGAGACCCAGTACTTC. Residues: CASSLTASGGGETQYF.

The CDR3 reads CASSLAYGAPHEQYF. Here the CDR3 DNA reads TGTGCCAGCAGCTTGGCGTACGGGGCGCCCCACGAGCAGTACTTC. The chain employs TRBV5-8 and TRBJ2-7; D assignment may be TRBD1 or TRBD2 (5 bases each). The CDR3 runs 15 residues. V was cut by 0 bases and J by 5 bases, with 15 bases left in between. Germline V CDR1 and CDR2: SGHTS, YDEGEE.

The rearrangement links TRBV7-9 to TRBJ2-7, with 7 bases matching TRBD1. CDR1 is SEHNR, CDR2 FQNEAQ, per germline (reference sequence). This CDR3 is 15 amino acids long. The V and J ends lost 5 bases and 0 bases, in that order; junction bases with no gene match: 7. The CDR3 nucleotides read TGTGCCAGCAGCCCTGGACAGGTCTTCTCCTACGAGCAGTACTTC. Protein: CASSPGQVFSYEQYF.

This clone occurred once. The V call is TRBV7-3, the J call TRBJ2-5; TRBD1 matches at 7 bases. The V and J ends lost 5 bases and 5 bases, in that order; junction bases with no gene match: 8. Germline assignment: CDR1 SGHTA and CDR2 FQGTGA. CDR3 length: 14 residues. CDR3 loop: CASSPRQGWETQYF. CDR3 nucleotides: TGTGCCAGCAGCCCCCGACAGGGCTGGGAGACCCAGTACTTC.

J is TRBJ2-7 and V is TRBV14; D not certain. The germline V gene has CDR1 SGHDN and CDR2 FVKESK. V lost 4 bases and J lost 6, with 7 bases in between. This CDR3 has 11 amino acids. Written as DNA, the CDR3 is TGTGCCAGCAGCCGGTTTAGCGAGCAGTACTTC. As protein: CASSRFSEQYF.

This clone was recorded a few times. The chain employs TRBV9 and TRBJ1-2; D ambiguous. The CDR3 runs to 16 residues. V was trimmed by 0 bases and J by 3 bases, leaving 15 bases between them. Germline-derived CDR1 and CDR2 are SGDLS and YYNGEE. The CDR3 is CASSVGIGKLDYGYTF. DNA for the CDR3: TGTGCCAGCAGCGTAGGTATAGGCAAGCTTGACTATGGCTACACCTTC.

This clone was detected a few times. DNA of the CDR3: TGTGCCAGCAGGTCGCCCGGGACGGGGAACACTGAAGCTTTCTTT. Amino acid sequence: CASRSPGTGNTEAFF. This rearrangement joins TRBV28 to TRBJ1-1; possible D gene TRBD1, 5 bases. Germline CDR1 reads MDHEN; CDR2 reads SYDVKM. The CDR3 is 15 amino acids. With 6 bases removed from V and 1 base from J, the gap between germline ends came to 15 bases.

The V gene is TRBV2, the J gene TRBJ1-1; D gene unclear. Trimming shortened V by 4 bases and J by 1 base, and 10 bases separated the two germline ends. CDR1 is SNHLY and CDR2 is FYNNEI in the germline V gene. This CDR3 is 14 amino acids long. In DNA, the CDR3 is TGTGCCAGCAGTGTTGAAGGGCGGAACACTGAAGCTTTCTTT. This codes for CASSVEGRNTEAFF.

V is TRBV7-2 and J is TRBJ2-6; D is ambiguous. Deletions cut 1 base from V and 0 bases from J, with 7 bases between. This CDR3 contains 16 residues. Germline CDR1 SGHTA, CDR2 FQGNSA. The CDR3 sequence is CASSLVKASGANVLTF. CDR3 sequence (DNA): TGTGCCAGCAGCTTAGTGAAGGCCTCTGGGGCCAACGTCCTGACTTTC.

The J gene is TRBJ2-3, the V gene TRBV19, with D hard to call. The CDR3 runs 13 residues. Germline V gene sequence: CDR1 LNHDA, CDR2 SQIVND (reference sequence). The V gene lost 2 bases and the J gene lost 6 bases, with 9 bases spanning the gap. CDR3: CASSITASDTQYF. CDR3 in DNA: TGTGCCAGTAGTATAACAGCGTCGGATACGCAGTATTTT.

The chain combines TRBV4-1 with TRBJ2-7; 8 bases map to TRBD1. Germline V lookup: CDR1 MGHRA, CDR2 YSYEKL. The trim removed 0 bases at V and 6 bases at J, leaving 7 bases unmatched. The CDR3 is made up of 15 amino acids. CDR3 bases: TGCGCCAGCAGCCAAGATTTTGGCAGGGGGCGCGAGCAGTACTTC. This gives the protein CASSQDFGRGREQYF.

This clone was seen a single time. Other DNA variants within this sample encode the same CDR3. The gene calls are TRBV12-3 or TRBV12-4 and TRBJ2-7, with TRBD2 matching 7 bases. V shed 6 bases, J shed 6 bases, and the junction held 5 bases outside the gene matches. The CDR3 spans 12 residues. The CDR3 sequence is CASRVGEGEQYF. For the CDR3, the DNA is TGTGCCAGCAGGGTAGGGGAGGGCGAGCAGTACTTC.

In this sample, this clone turned up a few times. The chain has TRBV6-5 and TRBJ1-6; D gene unclear. Germline values: CDR1 MNHEY, CDR2 SVGAGI. V lost 4 bases, J lost 8 bases, and 9 bases lay in between. This CDR3 comprises 13 residues. CDR3 residues: CASSFGRDSPLHF. The CDR3 bases are TGTGCCAGCAGTTTCGGGCGCGATTCACCCCTCCACTTT.

The V gene is TRBV28, the J gene TRBJ2-7; the D gene is possibly TRBD1 (6 bases). This CDR3 comprises 15 residues. The V and J ends lost 7 bases and 1 base respectively, with 17 bases between them. CDR1 is MDHEN and CDR2 is SYDVKM in the germline V gene. In DNA, the CDR3 is TGTGCCAGCACGCCCGAGGTCCAGGGGTCCTACGAGCAGTACTTC. Translation: CASTPEVQGSYEQYF.

The chain carries TRBV7-3 and TRBJ2-1; D possibly corresponds to TRBD2 (6 bases). CDR3 size: 13 residues. Germline lookup yields CDR1 SGHTA and CDR2 FQGTGA. V shed 3 bases and J shed 8 bases, with 11 bases lying between them. The CDR3 DNA sequence: TGTGCCAGCAGCTTGGACCGCGGGGATGAGCAGTTCTTC. The encoded protein is CASSLDRGDEQFF.

The V gene is TRBV30, the J gene TRBJ1-1; D perhaps matches TRBD1 (5 bases). V gave up 2 bases and J gave up 4 bases, with 17 bases separating them. The CDR3 loop spans 15 amino acids. Germline V gene data show CDR1 as GTSNPN and CDR2 as SVGIG (reference sequence). The DNA for the CDR3 is TGTGCCTGGAGTAACCGGGGAGTAAGGGGCACTGAAGCTTTCTTT. It specifies CAWSNRGVRGTEAFF.

This clone was seen just once. The rearrangement links TRBV7-9 to TRBJ2-7, with 9 bases that match TRBD1. This CDR3 comprises 16 residues. J gave up 4 bases and V 1 base, and 8 bases lay outside the gene matches. CDR1 SEHNR and CDR2 FQNEAQ come from the germline V gene (reference sequence). CDR3 in DNA: TGTGCCAGCAGCTTAGGAACAGGGGGCGCGAGGTACGAGCAGTACTTC. It translates to CASSLGTGGARYEQYF.

V and J are TRBV6-5 and TRBJ1-5; unclear D gene. This CDR3 spans 15 amino acids. The V gene lost 5 bases and the J gene lost 1 base, with 12 bases spanning the gap. The germline V gene has CDR1 MNHEY and CDR2 SVGAGI. CDR3 in amino acids: CASSRGYDSNQPQHF. In nucleotides, the CDR3 is TGTGCCAGCAGTCGGGGATACGACAGCAATCAGCCCCAGCATTTT.

The J gene is TRBJ2-3, the V gene TRBV4-3; D might be TRBD2 (5 bases). Trimming took 4 bases from V and 6 from J, leaving 17 bases between them. CDR1 is LGHNA and CDR2 is YSLEER in the germline V gene. The CDR3 loop spans 15 amino acids. The CDR3 DNA reads TGCGCCAGCAGCCCCAATAGCGCCCGGAGGGATACGCAGTATTTT. Residues: CASSPNSARRDTQYF.

This clone was seen a few times. J is TRBJ2-7 and V is TRBV6-2 or TRBV6-3; D perhaps matches TRBD2 (6 bases). Germline CDR1 MNHEY, CDR2 SVGEGT. V lost 2 bases, J lost 3 bases, and 11 bases lay in between. The CDR3 covers 14 residues. CDR3 in DNA: TGTGCCAGCAGTTACCCGGCTAGCGACTACGAGCAGTACTTC. It yields the protein CASSYPASDYEQYF.

By sample share, this clone is large (0.1 to 1%). The chain combines TRBV7-9 with TRBJ1-1; 9 nucleotides agree with TRBD1. The junction had 4 bases not matched to a gene; V was cut back by 1 base and J by 1 base. This CDR3 region has 16 residues. Germline V gene lookup returns CDR1 SEHNR and CDR2 FQNEAQ (reference sequence). In DNA, the CDR3 is TGTGCCAGCAGCTTAGGGACAGGGGAGGGGAACACTGAAGCTTTCTTT. Amino acids: CASSLGTGEGNTEAFF. Full variable domain (remainder filled in from reference TRBV7-9 and TRBJ1-1): DTGVSQNPRHKITKRGQNVTFRCDPISEHNRLYWYRQTLGQGPEFLTYFQNEAQLEKSRLLSDRFSAERPKGSFSTLEIQRTEQGDSAMYLCASSLGTGEGNTEAFFGQGTRLTVV.

Ten or more counts support this clone. This chain's CDR3 is CASSLPRNTEAFF. The CDR3 DNA sequence: TGTGCCAGCAGCTTACCCCGGAACACTGAAGCTTTCTTT. The chain couples TRBV11-3 to TRBJ1-1; D remains unclear. V was clipped by 2 bases and J by 1 base, with 5 bases between them. The CDR3 is 13 residues long. The germline V gene encodes CDR1 SGHNT and CDR2 YENEEA.

The chain links TRBV19 to TRBJ1-2, with D possibly being TRBD1 (6 bases). Germline CDR1 is LNHDA and CDR2 is SQIVND (reference sequence). V lost 8 bases to trimming and J lost 5 bases, with 15 bases between them. This CDR3 spans 13 amino acids. The CDR3 is CASRGRGRYGYTF. The CDR3 DNA follows: TGTGCCAGTCGAGGCAGGGGTCGGTATGGCTACACCTTC.